What follows is one T cell receptor (beta chain) and its context. Its specificity is not known. V was pared by 1 base and J by 6 bases, with 21 bases of the junction left unmatched. This CDR3 spans 21 amino acids. During its preparation, the TCRbeta library received unique molecular identifiers. From the PCR reads, TCRdb called clonotypes with MiXCR, one entry per CDR3 protein. Here the sample spans about 120,000 distinct CDR3 sequences, roughly 23% being singletons. The source of the sample is a study of T-cell reconstitution after alpha-beta-depleted transplantation in children. Findings of the study overall: The study reportedly traced alpha-beta T cells about two months after transplant to several hundred expanded graft clones. When one year had passed after transplant, most T-cell counts and diversity came from newly produced T cells.

Sequencing used PBMCs, mostly from graft donor cells, obtained 180 days after TCRalphabeta/CD19-depleted stem cell transplant. The clonotype originates from a male patient aged 2-15 years who had a stem cell transplant for chronic granulomatous disease, so the T cells may come from the graft donor. The chain couples TRBV12-3 or TRBV12-4 to TRBJ2-2, with TRBD2 identical over 9 bases. DNA for the CDR3: TGTGCCAGCAGTTTAGTTCAGTTGGCTAGCGGGATCAGAACACGGGCCGGGGAGCTGTTTTTT. Protein sequence: CASSLVQLASGIRTRAGELFF.